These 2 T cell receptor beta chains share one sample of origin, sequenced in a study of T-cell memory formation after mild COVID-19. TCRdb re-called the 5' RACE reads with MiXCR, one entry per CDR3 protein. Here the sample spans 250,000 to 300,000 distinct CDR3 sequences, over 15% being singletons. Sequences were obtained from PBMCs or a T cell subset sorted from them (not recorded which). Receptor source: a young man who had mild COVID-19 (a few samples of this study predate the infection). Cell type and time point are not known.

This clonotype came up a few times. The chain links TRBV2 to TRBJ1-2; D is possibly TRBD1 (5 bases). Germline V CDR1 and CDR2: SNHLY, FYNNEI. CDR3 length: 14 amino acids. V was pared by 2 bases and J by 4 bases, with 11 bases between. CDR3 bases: TGTGCCAGCAGTGAACAGGGACGAAGCTATGGCTACACCTTC. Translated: CASSEQGRSYGYTF.

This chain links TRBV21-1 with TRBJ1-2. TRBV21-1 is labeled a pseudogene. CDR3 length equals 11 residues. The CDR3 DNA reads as TGTGCCAGCAGCGAGGCCGATGGCTACACCTTC. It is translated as CASSEADGYTF.